The 21 T cell receptor beta chains in this list originate from one sample, sequenced in a study of TIL therapy for anti-PD-1-resistant metastatic lung cancer. Time point specified: pre-treatment sample, taken before nivolumab and TIL therapy. The immunoSEQ assay was v3. Sequenced by immunoSEQ multiplex PCR; TCRdb stores in-frame clones only, minus some. The sample records about 59,000 clones, 73% being singletons. Material: blood, obtained at baseline. These receptors originate from a person aged 30 to 80 with non-small cell lung cancer.

The chain couples TRBV7-9 to TRBJ1-1; D call uncertain. Germline lookup yields CDR1 SEHNR and CDR2 FQNEAQ (reference sequence). The V end lost 5 bases, the J end lost 11 bases, and 18 bases lay between the germline ends. The length of the CDR3 is 13 residues. CDR3 protein: CASSRPETVRAFF. For the CDR3, the DNA is TGTGCCAGCAGCCGACCGGAGACGGTTAGGGCTTTCTTT.

The chain couples TRBV28 to TRBJ1-2, with 7 bases matching TRBD1. Unmatched junction bases numbered 8, after V lost 6 bases and J lost 4 bases. Germline CDR1 MDHEN, CDR2 SYDVKM. The CDR3 is 14 amino acids. The CDR3 spells CASRTGTALYGYTF. As DNA, the CDR3 is TGTGCCAGCAGAACCGGGACAGCGCTCTATGGCTACACCTTC.

The chain carries TRBV7-9 and TRBJ2-2, with 7 bases lining up with TRBD2. This CDR3 contains 17 residues. CDR1 SEHNR and CDR2 FQNEAQ come from the germline V gene (reference sequence). V lost 4 bases, J lost 5 bases, and 13 bases stayed unmatched. The CDR3: CASSSRRGGSSTGELFF. The CDR3 DNA is TGTGCCAGCAGCTCCCGACGGGGCGGGAGCAGTACCGGGGAGCTGTTTTTT. Variable domain in full (rest from reference TRBV7-9 and TRBJ2-2): DTGVSQNPRHKITKRGQNVTFRCDPISEHNRLYWYRQTLGQGPEFLTYFQNEAQLEKSRLLSDRFSAERPKGSFSTLEIQRTEQGDSAMYLCASSSRRGGSSTGELFFGEGSRLTVL.

This clone came up once. This rearrangement joins TRBV4-2 to TRBJ2-3; TRBD1 agrees at 7 bases. CDR3 length equals 14 residues. CDR1 and CDR2 from the germline V gene are LGHNA and YNFKEQ. V trimming: 4 bases; J trimming: 4 bases; junction bases outside the gene matches: 5. The CDR3 DNA reads TGTGCCAGCAGCCCAGGACAGGACTCAGATACGCAGTATTTT. Protein: CASSPGQDSDTQYF.

This chain uses TRBV4-3 with TRBJ2-1, with TRBD2 matching 10 bases. CDR1 and CDR2 (germline): LGHNA, YSLEER. Trimming cost V 0 bases and J 12 bases; bases outside gene matches: 14. CDR3 length: 17 amino acids. CDR3 loop: CASSQDKGLAAALGQFF. CDR3 in DNA: TGCGCCAGCAGCCAAGATAAAGGACTAGCGGCGGCCCTGGGGCAGTTCTTC.

This chain joins TRBV7-8 and TRBJ2-5, with D possibly matching TRBD2 (6 bases). V lost 3 bases, J lost 2 bases, and 7 bases lay in between. The germline V gene encodes CDR1 SGHVS and CDR2 FQNEAQ. The CDR3 totals 13 residues. The CDR3 reads CASSFSGQETQYF. The CDR3 DNA sequence: TGTGCCAGCAGCTTTAGCGGTCAAGAGACCCAGTACTTC.

The chain joins TRBV11-2 to TRBJ1-5; no reliable D call. Germline V CDR1 and CDR2: SGHAT, FQNNGV. V gave up 1 base and J gave up 7 bases, with 8 bases separating them. The CDR3 loop spans 13 amino acids. The CDR3 here is CASSLVPDQPQHF. The CDR3 bases are TGTGCCAGCAGCTTAGTGCCGGACCAGCCCCAGCATTTT.

The chain is built from TRBV2 and TRBJ2-3; 10 bases fit TRBD2. The CDR3 extends over 16 amino acids. The V gene end was trimmed by 6 bases and the J gene end by 1 base; junction bases not matched to a gene: 7. Germline V gives CDR1 SNHLY, CDR2 FYNNEI. CDR3: CASSASLAGGTDTQYF. The CDR3 DNA reads as TGTGCCAGCAGCGCCTCCCTAGCGGGGGGCACAGATACGCAGTATTTT. Full variable domain (missing parts from reference TRBV2 and TRBJ2-3): EPEVTQTPSHQVTQMGQEVILRCVPISNHLYFYWYRQILGQKVEFLVSFYNNEISEKSEIFDDQFSVERPDGSNFTLKIRSTKLEDSAMYFCASSASLAGGTDTQYFGPGTRLTVL.

This chain joins TRBV19 and TRBJ2-5, with 12 positions matching TRBD2. The CDR3 has 16 residues. CDR1 is LNHDA, CDR2 SQIVND, per germline (reference sequence). Trimming cost V 5 bases and J 5 bases; bases outside gene matches: 9. The chain's CDR3 is CASSSSSGGASETQYF. The CDR3 nucleotides are TGTGCCAGTAGTTCATCTAGCGGGGGGGCGTCGGAGACCCAGTACTTC.

The chain recombines TRBV7-2 with TRBJ2-2; D is ambiguous. Germline V gene data show CDR1 as SGHTA and CDR2 as FQGNSA. The CDR3 runs to 15 residues. The V end was cut by 1 base, the J end by 0 bases, with 6 bases between. CDR3 sequence: CASSLDSSNTGELFF. Here the CDR3 DNA reads TGTGCCAGCAGCTTAGACAGCTCGAACACCGGGGAGCTGTTTTTT.

The sample holds one count of this clone. The chain has TRBV4-2 and TRBJ2-3, with 11 bases identical to TRBD2. The junction had 4 bases not matched to a gene; V was cut back by 4 bases and J by 4 bases. In germline, CDR1 is LGHNA, CDR2 YNFKEQ. The CDR3 is 15 residues long. In DNA, the CDR3 is TGTGCCAGCAGCCCGGGACTAGCGGTTTCAGATACGCAGTATTTT. It specifies CASSPGLAVSDTQYF.

The V call is TRBV19, the J call TRBJ2-1, with a possible D match to TRBD2 (5 bases). V was cut by 6 bases and J by 0 bases, with 12 bases left in between. The CDR3 spans 15 residues. The germline V gene encodes CDR1 LNHDA and CDR2 SQIVND (reference sequence). The CDR3 here is CASSQTGSSYNEQFF. For the CDR3, the DNA is TGTGCCAGTAGCCAAACGGGGAGCTCCTACAATGAGCAGTTCTTC.

This clone has only a few counts. This chain uses TRBV7-2 with TRBJ1-1, with D uncertain. Germline-derived CDR1 and CDR2 are SGHTA and FQGNSA. The V end was cut by 1 base, the J end by 7 bases, with 10 bases between. The CDR3 sequence is 13 residues long. CDR3 DNA: TGTGCCAGCAGCTTAGACGTCGCCATTGAAGCTTTCTTT. It yields the protein CASSLDVAIEAFF.

As regards this clone: A junction end diverges from the germline sequence, so it may reflect a read error. CDR3 in amino acids: CASREEGDTQYF. DNA for the CDR3: TGTGCCAGCAGGGAAGAAGGGGATACGCAGTATTTT. V and J are TRBV6-1 and TRBJ2-3; D uncertain. The CDR3 consists of 12 residues. The germline V gene encodes CDR1 MNHNS and CDR2 SASEGT.

This clone showed up just once. CDR3 nucleotide sequence: TGCGCCAGCAGCCAAGGGACAGGGGGCTTCAATCAGCCCCAGCATTTT. Its translation: CASSQGTGGFNQPQHF. V is TRBV4-1 and J is TRBJ1-5, with 11 bases matching TRBD1. The V gene's germline CDR1 is MGHRA and CDR2 YSYEKL. The CDR3 runs 16 residues. V shed 1 base, J shed 3 bases, and the junction held 2 bases outside the gene matches.

The chain recombines TRBV6-1 with TRBJ1-5, with 10 bases that match TRBD1. Germline values: CDR1 MNHNS, CDR2 SASEGT. V gave up 6 bases and J gave up 6 bases; unmatched junction bases: 5. The CDR3 sequence is 14 residues long. DNA for the CDR3: TGTGCCAGCAGCCGTGGACAGGGGGTTCAGCCCCAGCATTTT. Translation: CASSRGQGVQPQHF.

The chain couples TRBV5-6 to TRBJ2-2; 9 nucleotides align to TRBD1. There are 16 residues in the CDR3. V gave up 4 bases and J gave up 5 bases; unmatched junction bases: 9. CDR1 is SGHDT, CDR2 YYEEEE, per germline. The CDR3 sequence: CASSRSGDRVTGELFF. The CDR3 coding sequence is TGTGCCAGCAGCCGGTCGGGGGACAGGGTAACCGGGGAGCTGTTTTTT.

This sequence joins TRBV5-4 and TRBJ2-4, with 11 bases matching TRBD1. This CDR3 region has 17 residues. The J segment lost 1 base and the V segment lost 4 bases, leaving 7 bases of the junction unmatched. Germline-derived CDR1 and CDR2 are SGHNT and YYREEE (reference sequence). The CDR3 nucleotides read TGTGCCAGCAGCACGGAAGGACAGGGGGCGGCCAAAAACATTCAGTACTTC. Translation gives CASSTEGQGAAKNIQYF.

This clone has more than one count but fewer than ten. The junction departs from the called germline gene at one end, perhaps through a read error. V and J are TRBV7-7 and TRBJ2-3, with 7 bases matching TRBD2. CDR1 SSHAT and CDR2 FNYEAQ come from the germline V gene (reference sequence). CDR3 length equals 13 residues. The CDR3 region is CASSGTLTDTQYF. CDR3 DNA sequence: TGTGCTAGCAGCGGGACCTTGACAGATACGCAGTATTTT.

Comment on this clone: A much more abundant neighbour one base away suggests this may be a read error. The J gene is TRBJ2-7, the V gene TRBV5-1, with 8 nucleotides matching TRBD1. V shed 3 bases, J shed 6 bases, and the junction held 8 bases outside the gene matches. The CDR3 runs to 14 residues. CDR1 and CDR2 from the germline V gene are SGHRS and YFSETQ. Written as DNA, the CDR3 is TGCGCCAGCAGCTCCGGGACAGGCTTACCCGAGCAGTACTTC. It translates to CASSSGTGLPEQYF.

The chain carries TRBV6-5 and TRBJ2-3, with a possible D match to TRBD2 (5 bases). The V end was cut by 0 bases, the J end by 2 bases, with 6 bases between. The CDR3 is made up of 14 amino acids. CDR1 MNHEY and CDR2 SVGAGI come from the germline V gene. The CDR3: CASSYSTTTDTQYF. The CDR3 nucleotides read TGTGCCAGCAGTTACTCGACTACCACAGATACGCAGTATTTT.